Following are 25 T cell receptor beta chains from one sample sequenced in a study of long-term antiretroviral therapy in people with HIV (dated by TCRdb to 2021 to 2024). The immunoSEQ hsTCRB v3.0 assay was used at survey level resolution to sequence the TRB variable region. The immuneACCESS repertoire file appears here via TCRdb, limited to in-frame rearrangements. These files lack a portion of the clones; in checked studies, under half of the deficit traces to unresolved V genes, and the cause of the others is not known. The sample records about 25,000 clones, 80% to 90% of which are singletons. The leading ten clones occupy about 9% of the sample. This material consisted of unsorted PBMCs, taken 1.8 years before starting antiretroviral therapy. All receptors come from a middle-aged man with HIV.

This clone came up once. The rearrangement joins TRBV27 to TRBJ2-5; D tentatively reads TRBD1 or TRBD2 (5 bases each). The germline V gene has CDR1 MNHEY and CDR2 SMNVEV (reference sequence). Trimming took off 5 bases at V and 1 base at J, with 20 bases between the two ends. CDR3 length equals 17 residues. Here the CDR3 DNA reads TGTGCCAGCAGTACGAACCGGGACGCCCCTGGCCAAGAGACCCAGTACTTC. It encodes CASSTNRDAPGQETQYF.

The chain recombines TRBV18 with TRBJ2-5; 8 bases align to TRBD1. Germline V CDR1 and CDR2: KGHSH, LQKENI. V was pared by 3 bases and J by 6 bases, with 12 bases of the junction left unmatched. The CDR3 spans 16 residues. CDR3 protein: CASSPTFIRGRKTQYF. Here the CDR3 DNA reads TGTGCCAGCTCACCGACCTTTATCAGGGGGCGGAAGACCCAGTACTTC. Drawing the rest from reference TRBV18 and TRBJ2-5, the complete variable domain is NAGVMQNPRHLVRRRGQEARLRCSPMKGHSHVYWYRQLPEEGLKFMVYLQKENIIDESGMPKERFSAEFPKEGPSILRIQQVVRGDSAAYFCASSPTFIRGRKTQYFGPGTRLLVL.

The chain carries TRBV27 and TRBJ1-2, with TRBD1 matching over 9 bases. V was clipped by 3 bases and J by 6 bases; unmatched bases: 11. The CDR3 consists of 16 residues. CDR1 and CDR2 (germline): MNHEY, SMNVEV (reference sequence). For the CDR3, the DNA is TGTGCCAGCAGTTTCCTCGGACAGGGGAGTCCTGATGGCTACACCTTC. Amino acids: CASSFLGQGSPDGYTF.

The chain links TRBV7-6 to TRBJ1-1, with TRBD1 as a possible D gene (5 bases). Trimming left V 1 base short and J 3 bases short, with 18 bases between. CDR1 SGHVS and CDR2 FNYEAQ come from the germline V gene. The CDR3 consists of 17 residues. CDR3 in DNA: TGTGCCAGCAGCTTAGTTACATCAGGGATCGGGGACACTGAAGCTTTCTTT. Amino acids: CASSLVTSGIGDTEAFF.

The chain joins TRBV5-1 to TRBJ2-2; 10 bases are shared with TRBD2. V was pared by 5 bases and J by 6 bases, with 4 bases of the junction left unmatched. There are 14 residues in the CDR3. Germline CDR1 reads SGHRS; CDR2 reads YFSETQ. This CDR3 reads CASSSLAGAGELFF. The CDR3 nucleotides are TGCGCCAGCAGTAGTCTAGCGGGAGCCGGGGAGCTGTTTTTT.

The J gene is TRBJ1-1, the V gene TRBV7-2; TRBD1 might be the D (5 bases). Trimming took off 2 bases at V and 3 bases at J, with 10 bases between the two ends. This CDR3 has 14 amino acids. The V gene's germline CDR1 is SGHTA and CDR2 FQGNSA. This CDR3 reads CASSLLGTYTEAFF. The CDR3 region has the DNA TGTGCCAGCAGCTTATTGGGGACGTACACTGAAGCTTTCTTT.

The chain joins TRBV30 to TRBJ1-2; TRBD1 might be the D (5 bases). Trimming removed 6 bases at V and 6 bases at J, with 23 bases between. The CDR3 has 15 amino acids. Germline CDR1 GTSNPN, CDR2 SVGIG (reference sequence). CDR3 protein: CACYYPKQDTHGYTF. The CDR3 DNA reads as TGTGCCTGCTATTATCCCAAACAGGATACCCATGGCTACACCTTC.

This chain uses TRBV19 with TRBJ2-1; 10 bases map to TRBD1. This CDR3 has 14 residues. The trim removed 7 bases at V and 9 bases at J, leaving 9 bases unmatched. Germline-derived CDR1 and CDR2 are LNHDA and SQIVND (reference sequence). CDR3 loop: CASNRDRGIGEQFF. The CDR3 region has the DNA TGTGCCAGTAATAGGGACAGGGGTATTGGTGAGCAGTTCTTC.

The CDR3 here is CASSRDREPGNTIYF. Written as DNA, the CDR3 is TGTGCCAGCAGCCGAGACAGGGAACCAGGAAACACCATATATTTT. The rearrangement links TRBV11-3 to TRBJ1-3; 7 positions agree with TRBD1. J gave up 4 bases and V 5 bases, and 8 bases lay outside the gene matches. This CDR3 comprises 15 residues. The germline V gene has CDR1 SGHNT and CDR2 YENEEA.

The gene calls are TRBV5-4 and TRBJ1-2; D perhaps matches TRBD1 (5 bases). Trimming took off 3 bases at V and 4 bases at J, with 10 bases between the two ends. The germline V gene has CDR1 SGHNT and CDR2 YYREEE (reference sequence). CDR3 length: 13 residues. DNA for the CDR3: TGTGCCAGCAGCTGGGGCGAGAGCTATGGCTACACCTTC. It yields the protein CASSWGESYGYTF. The full variable domain, its missing parts supplied by reference TRBV5-4 and TRBJ1-2, is ETGVTQSPTHLIKTRGQQVTLRCSSQSGHNTVSWYQQALGQGPQFIFQYYREEENGRGNFPPRFSGLQFPNYSSELNVNALELDDSALYLCASSWGESYGYTFGSGTRLTVV.

V is TRBV29-1 and J is TRBJ2-5; TRBD2 matches at 7 bases. Looked up from germline, CDR1 is SQVTM and CDR2 is ANQGSEA. V lost 7 bases, J lost 4 bases, and 3 bases stayed unmatched. This CDR3 region has 11 residues. CDR3 in DNA: TGCAGCGGGGAGGGAGCAGAGACCCAGTACTTC. It yields the protein CSGEGAETQYF.

V usage is TRBV5-1 and J usage is TRBJ2-1; D gene uncertain. This CDR3 has 17 amino acids. Trimming removed 4 bases at V and 0 bases at J, with 17 bases between. Germline lookup yields CDR1 SGHRS and CDR2 YFSETQ. CDR3 region: CASSPEPQPHSYNEQFF. As DNA, the CDR3 is TGCGCCAGCAGCCCGGAGCCCCAACCACACTCCTACAATGAGCAGTTCTTC.

This clone is a singleton in its sample. V and J are TRBV19 and TRBJ2-1; D is unresolved. Trimming took 7 bases from V and 8 from J, leaving 18 bases between them. The CDR3 consists of 14 residues. CDR1 is LNHDA and CDR2 is SQIVND in the germline V gene (reference sequence). This chain's CDR3 is CASTATARSDEQFF. The CDR3 nucleotides read TGTGCCAGTACCGCGACGGCTCGAAGCGATGAGCAGTTCTTC.

The rearrangement joins TRBV5-6 to TRBJ2-1; 13 bases fit TRBD2. Germline CDR1 SGHDT, CDR2 YYEEEE. This CDR3 spans 15 amino acids. J gave up 6 bases and V 4 bases, and 4 bases lay outside the gene matches. CDR3 coding DNA: TGTGCCAGCAGCCCGGGACTAGCGGGATTCAATGAGCAGTTCTTC. Translation: CASSPGLAGFNEQFF.

This chain joins TRBV5-4 and TRBJ2-3; 7 nucleotides align to TRBD2. Germline CDR1 is SGHNT and CDR2 is YYREEE (reference sequence). The CDR3 sequence is 15 residues long. After removal of 1 base from V and 1 base from J, the junction contained 3 bases not matched to a gene. The CDR3 reads CASSLSLAGTDTQYF. In DNA form, the CDR3 reads TGTGCCAGCAGCTTGAGCCTAGCGGGCACAGATACGCAGTATTTT.

The gene calls are TRBV29-1 and TRBJ2-5; 8 bases map to TRBD2. V lost 5 bases to trimming and J lost 5 bases; unmatched junction nucleotides: 13. The CDR3 contains 15 residues. In germline, CDR1 is SQVTM, CDR2 ANQGSEA. CDR3 residues: CSVSPPQAGVETQYF. The CDR3 coding sequence is TGCAGCGTTAGTCCGCCTCAAGCGGGAGTCGAGACCCAGTACTTC.

This clone has only one observation. The chain uses TRBV5-1 and TRBJ2-1; the D is unclear. The CDR3 loop spans 14 amino acids. Trimming stripped 0 bases from V and 5 bases from J, with 9 bases between. From germline, CDR1 is SGHRS and CDR2 YFSETQ. CDR3 coding DNA: TGCGCCAGCAGCTTGGGCAGAAGCAACAATGAGCAGTTCTTC. Its protein is CASSLGRSNNEQFF.

The chain links TRBV6-1 to TRBJ2-7; 8 bases map to TRBD1. The CDR3 spans 15 residues. The J segment lost 2 bases and the V segment lost 0 bases, leaving 3 bases of the junction unmatched. Germline V gene sequence: CDR1 MNHNS, CDR2 SASEGT. In DNA, the CDR3 is TGTGCCAGCAGTGAAGCGGCAGGGGGCGCCTACGAGCAGTACTTC. It codes for CASSEAAGGAYEQYF.

The rearrangement links TRBV6-1 to TRBJ2-7, with D perhaps matching TRBD1 (5 bases). This CDR3 comprises 12 residues. The germline V gene has CDR1 MNHNS and CDR2 SASEGT. Trimming pared 1 base from V and 6 bases from J, leaving 7 bases between. CDR3 amino acids: CASSEVTGEQYF. The CDR3 DNA is TGTGCCAGCAGTGAAGTTACAGGCGAGCAGTACTTC.

The chain joins TRBV30 to TRBJ1-5; no firm D call. The germline V and J ends were trimmed by 0 bases and 4 bases, with 7 bases remaining between them. There are 13 residues in the CDR3. The germline V gene encodes CDR1 GTSNPN and CDR2 SVGIG (reference sequence). CDR3 loop: CAWSVGGNQPQHF. The CDR3 DNA reads as TGTGCCTGGAGTGTTGGAGGGAATCAGCCCCAGCATTTT.

The CDR3 here is CASSEGREGYEQYF. In DNA form, the CDR3 reads TGTGCCAGCAGCGAGGGGAGGGAGGGCTACGAGCAGTACTTC. This rearrangement joins TRBV4-2 to TRBJ2-7, with 7 bases identical to TRBD2. CDR1 and CDR2 (germline): LGHNA, YNFKEQ. This CDR3 comprises 14 residues. V was pared by 5 bases and J by 3 bases, with 7 bases of the junction left unmatched.

This sequence joins TRBV5-1 and TRBJ2-5; maybe TRBD2 (5 bases). The CDR3 loop spans 15 amino acids. Germline values: CDR1 SGHRS, CDR2 YFSETQ. Trimming took off 2 bases at V and 4 bases at J, with 15 bases between the two ends. CDR3 sequence (DNA): TGCGCCAGCAGCTTAATGAGCGGTGTTGCAGAGACCCAGTACTTC. Encoded protein: CASSLMSGVAETQYF.

The rearrangement uses TRBV30 and TRBJ2-1; D not resolved. Germline V gene data show CDR1 as GTSNPN and CDR2 as SVGIG (reference sequence). Trimming pared 2 bases from V and 8 bases from J, leaving 10 bases between. This CDR3 is built from 12 residues. The CDR3 is CAWSNWVYEQFF. The CDR3 DNA reads as TGTGCCTGGAGTAATTGGGTCTATGAGCAGTTCTTC.

V is TRBV19 and J is TRBJ1-2, with D tentatively TRBD1 (5 bases). CDR3 length: 12 amino acids. The V gene lost 11 bases and the J gene lost 4 bases, with 14 bases spanning the gap. CDR1 and CDR2 from the germline V gene are LNHDA and SQIVND (reference sequence). The CDR3 reads CAARGVSYGYTF. The CDR3 DNA reads TGTGCCGCACGGGGGGTGAGCTATGGCTACACCTTC.

This clone appeared a single time. The chain uses TRBV19 and TRBJ2-7; 9 bases fit TRBD1. J gave up 0 bases and V 5 bases, and 5 bases lay outside the gene matches. This CDR3 has 15 amino acids. Germline V gene data show CDR1 as LNHDA and CDR2 as SQIVND (reference sequence). CDR3 loop: CASSPRTGASYEQYF. Here the CDR3 DNA reads TGTGCCAGTAGTCCCAGGACAGGGGCCTCCTACGAGCAGTACTTC.